The entry below describes one T cell receptor beta chain. The target antigen is unknown. The data were obtained in a study of cytomegalovirus exposure and HLA in healthy donors. Germline CDR1 is LGHNA and CDR2 is YNFKEQ. The V gene end was trimmed by 1 base and the J gene end by 4 bases; junction bases not matched to a gene: 1. The CDR3 has 16 residues. Overall study results and limits: Sequence variants that were highly shared formed a cluster that was likely a sequencing artifact.

The primer mix had 60 Vbeta and 13 Jbeta primers. Assay: immunoSEQ multiplex PCR; the TCRdb copy retains only in-frame clones and omits some. The sample consists of some 180,000 clones, about 88% of them appearing once. This receptor was taken from a girl younger than two in good health and CMV-seronegative. This rearrangement joins TRBV4-2 to TRBJ2-1; 13 nucleotides align to TRBD2. The source material was PBMCs. Here the CDR3 DNA reads TGTGCCAGCAGCCAAGGGACTAGCGGGAGTTACAATGAGCAGTTCTTC. It specifies CASSQGTSGSYNEQFF.